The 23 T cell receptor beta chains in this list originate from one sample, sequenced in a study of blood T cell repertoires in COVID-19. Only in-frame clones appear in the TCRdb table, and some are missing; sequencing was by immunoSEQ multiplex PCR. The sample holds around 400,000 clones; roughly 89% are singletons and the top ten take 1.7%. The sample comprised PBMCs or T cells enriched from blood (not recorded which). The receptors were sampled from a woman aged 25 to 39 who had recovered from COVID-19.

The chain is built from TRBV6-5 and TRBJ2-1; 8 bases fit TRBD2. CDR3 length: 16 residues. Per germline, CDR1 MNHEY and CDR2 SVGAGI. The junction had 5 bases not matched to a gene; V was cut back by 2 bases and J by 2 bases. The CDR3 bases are TGTGCCAGCAGTTACCGTGAGCGGGAGCCCTACAATGAGCAGTTCTTC. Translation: CASSYREREPYNEQFF.

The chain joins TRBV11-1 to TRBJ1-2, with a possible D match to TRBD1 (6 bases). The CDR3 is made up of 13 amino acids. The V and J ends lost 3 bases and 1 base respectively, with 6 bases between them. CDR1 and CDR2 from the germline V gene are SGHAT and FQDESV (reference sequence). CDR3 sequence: CASSLDSNYGYTF. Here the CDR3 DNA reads TGTGCCAGCAGCTTGGACAGTAACTATGGCTACACCTTC.

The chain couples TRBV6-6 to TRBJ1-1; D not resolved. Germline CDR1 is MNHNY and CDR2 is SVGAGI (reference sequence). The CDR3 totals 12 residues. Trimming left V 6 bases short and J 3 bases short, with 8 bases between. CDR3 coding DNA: TGTGCCAGCAGGACACAGTACACTGAAGCTTTCTTT. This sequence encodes CASRTQYTEAFF.

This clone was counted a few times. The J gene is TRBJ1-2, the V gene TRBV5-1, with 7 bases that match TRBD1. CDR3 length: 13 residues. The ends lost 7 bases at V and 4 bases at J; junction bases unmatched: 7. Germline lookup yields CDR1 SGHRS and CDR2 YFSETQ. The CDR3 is CASPRGQAYGYTF. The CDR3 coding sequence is TGCGCCAGCCCTAGGGGGCAGGCCTATGGCTACACCTTC. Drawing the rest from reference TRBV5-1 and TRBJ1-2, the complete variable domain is KAGVTQTPRYLIKTRGQQVTLSCSPISGHRSVSWYQQTPGQGLQFLFEYFSETQRNKGNFPGRFSGRQFSNSRSEMNVSTLELGDSALYLCASPRGQAYGYTFGSGTRLTVV.

The CDR3 here is CASSQDLRAIGHQPQHF. CDR3 in DNA: TGTGCCAGCAGCCAAGATCTCAGGGCGATTGGGCATCAGCCCCAGCATTTT. This chain connects TRBV4-2 to TRBJ1-5; D may be TRBD1 (5 bases). Germline CDR1 reads LGHNA; CDR2 reads YNFKEQ. The length of the CDR3 is 17 residues. Trimming took off 0 bases at V and 5 bases at J, with 17 bases between the two ends.

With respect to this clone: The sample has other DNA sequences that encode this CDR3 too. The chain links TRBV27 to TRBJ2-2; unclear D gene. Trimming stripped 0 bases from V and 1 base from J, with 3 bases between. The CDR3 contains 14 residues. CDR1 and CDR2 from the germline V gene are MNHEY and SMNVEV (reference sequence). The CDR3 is CASSLSRNTGELFF. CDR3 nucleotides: TGTGCCAGCAGTTTATCGCGGAACACCGGGGAGCTGTTTTTT.

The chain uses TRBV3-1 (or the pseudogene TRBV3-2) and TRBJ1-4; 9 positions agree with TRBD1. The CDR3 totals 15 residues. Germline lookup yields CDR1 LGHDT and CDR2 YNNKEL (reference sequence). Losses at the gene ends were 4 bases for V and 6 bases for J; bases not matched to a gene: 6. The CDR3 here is CASSLSRTGDEKLFF. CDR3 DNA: TGTGCCAGCAGCCTATCTAGGACAGGGGATGAAAAACTGTTTTTT.

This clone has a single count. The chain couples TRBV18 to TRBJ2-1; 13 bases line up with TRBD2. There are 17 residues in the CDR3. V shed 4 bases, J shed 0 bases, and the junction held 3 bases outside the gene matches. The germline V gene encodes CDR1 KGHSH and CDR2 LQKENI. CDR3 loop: CASSQLAGGSSYNEQFF. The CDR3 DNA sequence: TGTGCCAGCTCACAACTAGCGGGAGGGAGCTCCTACAATGAGCAGTTCTTC.

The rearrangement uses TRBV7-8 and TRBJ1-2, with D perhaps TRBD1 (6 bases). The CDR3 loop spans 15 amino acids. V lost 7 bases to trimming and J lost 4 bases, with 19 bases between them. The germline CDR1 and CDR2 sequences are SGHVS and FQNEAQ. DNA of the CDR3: TGTGCCAGCATATCCGAACCGGGACACATCTATGGCTACACCTTC. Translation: CASISEPGHIYGYTF. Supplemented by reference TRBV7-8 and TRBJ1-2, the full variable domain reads GAGVSQSPRYKVAKRGQDVALRCDPISGHVSLFWYQQALGQGPEFLTYFQNEAQLDKSGLPSDRFFAERPEGSVSTLKIQRTQQEDSAVYLCASISEPGHIYGYTFGSGTRLTVV.

CDR3 nucleotides: TGTGCCAGCAGCTTAGACGGACTAGCGGGAGTCGCTTACGAGCAGTACTTC. As protein: CASSLDGLAGVAYEQYF. The rearrangement uses TRBV11-2 and TRBJ2-7, with 13 bases aligning to TRBD2. The length of the CDR3 is 17 residues. Per the germline V gene, CDR1 is SGHAT and CDR2 is FQNNGV. J gave up 4 bases and V 0 bases, and 6 bases lay outside the gene matches.

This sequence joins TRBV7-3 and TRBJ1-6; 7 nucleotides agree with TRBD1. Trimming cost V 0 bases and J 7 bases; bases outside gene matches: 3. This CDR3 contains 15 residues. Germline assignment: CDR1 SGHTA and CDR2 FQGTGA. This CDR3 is CASSLTGQKNSPLHF. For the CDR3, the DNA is TGTGCCAGCAGCTTAACGGGACAGAAAAATTCACCCCTCCACTTT.

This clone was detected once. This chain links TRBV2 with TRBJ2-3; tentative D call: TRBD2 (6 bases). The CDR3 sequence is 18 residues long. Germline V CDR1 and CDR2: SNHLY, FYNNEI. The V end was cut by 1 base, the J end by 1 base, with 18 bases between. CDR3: CASSEVTLLALGTDTQYF. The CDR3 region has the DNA TGTGCCAGCAGTGAAGTGACCCTACTAGCTCTCGGCACAGATACGCAGTATTTT.

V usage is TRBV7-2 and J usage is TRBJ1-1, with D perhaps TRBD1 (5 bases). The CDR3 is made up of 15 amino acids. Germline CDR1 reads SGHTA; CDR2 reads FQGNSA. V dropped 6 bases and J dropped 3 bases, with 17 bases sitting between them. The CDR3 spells CASRADSSRHTEAFF. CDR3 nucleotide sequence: TGTGCCAGCAGAGCTGACAGCTCGCGTCACACTGAAGCTTTCTTT.

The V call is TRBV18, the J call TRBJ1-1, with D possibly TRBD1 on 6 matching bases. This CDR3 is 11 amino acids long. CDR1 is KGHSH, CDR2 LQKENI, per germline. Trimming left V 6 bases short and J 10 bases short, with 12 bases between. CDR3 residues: CASSAAGAAFF. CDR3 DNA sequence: TGTGCCAGCTCCGCGGCGGGGGCAGCTTTCTTT. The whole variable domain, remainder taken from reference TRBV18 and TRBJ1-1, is NAGVMQNPRHLVRRRGQEARLRCSPMKGHSHVYWYRQLPEEGLKFMVYLQKENIIDESGMPKERFSAEFPKEGPSILRIQQVVRGDSAAYFCASSAAGAAFFGQGTRLTVV.

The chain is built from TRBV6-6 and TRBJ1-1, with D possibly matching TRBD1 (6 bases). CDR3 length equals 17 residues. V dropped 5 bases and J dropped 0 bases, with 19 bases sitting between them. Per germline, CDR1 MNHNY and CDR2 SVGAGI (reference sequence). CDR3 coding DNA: TGTGCCAGCAGTCGCCAAGACAGGAGGTTGATGAACACTGAAGCTTTCTTT. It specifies CASSRQDRRLMNTEAFF.

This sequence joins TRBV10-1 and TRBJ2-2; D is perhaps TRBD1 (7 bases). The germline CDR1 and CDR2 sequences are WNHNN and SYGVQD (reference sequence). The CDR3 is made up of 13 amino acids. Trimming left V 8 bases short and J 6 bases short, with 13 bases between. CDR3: CASRDSGPGELFF. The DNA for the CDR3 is TGCGCCAGCCGGGACAGCGGGCCCGGGGAGCTGTTTTTT.

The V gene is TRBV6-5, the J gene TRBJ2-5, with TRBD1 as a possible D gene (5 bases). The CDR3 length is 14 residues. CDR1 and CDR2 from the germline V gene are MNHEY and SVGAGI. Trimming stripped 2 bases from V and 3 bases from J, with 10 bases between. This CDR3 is CASSYTTREETQYF. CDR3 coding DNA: TGTGCCAGCAGTTACACGACCAGGGAAGAGACCCAGTACTTC.

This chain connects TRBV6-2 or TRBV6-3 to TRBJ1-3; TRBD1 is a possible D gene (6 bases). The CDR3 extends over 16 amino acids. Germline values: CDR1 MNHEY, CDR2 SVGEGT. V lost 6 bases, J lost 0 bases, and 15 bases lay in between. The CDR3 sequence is CASSVGTFNSGNTIYF. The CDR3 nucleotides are TGTGCCAGCAGCGTGGGGACATTTAACTCTGGAAACACCATATATTTT.

The CDR3 protein is CASTLVAGYNEQFF. In DNA, the CDR3 is TGTGCCAGCACCCTCGTGGCGGGATACAATGAGCAGTTCTTC. This rearrangement joins TRBV27 to TRBJ2-1, with D possibly matching TRBD2 (6 bases). Germline V CDR1 and CDR2: MNHEY, SMNVEV (reference sequence). This CDR3 spans 14 amino acids. Between the trimmed V and J ends, which lost 7 bases and 4 bases, there was a span of 14 bases.

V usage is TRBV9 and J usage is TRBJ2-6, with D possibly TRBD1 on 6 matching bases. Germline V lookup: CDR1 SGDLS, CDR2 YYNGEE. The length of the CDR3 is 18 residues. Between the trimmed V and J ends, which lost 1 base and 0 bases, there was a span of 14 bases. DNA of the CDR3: TGTGCCAGCAGCGTACCGACCCGACAGGACTCTGGGGCCAACGTCCTGACTTTC. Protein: CASSVPTRQDSGANVLTF.

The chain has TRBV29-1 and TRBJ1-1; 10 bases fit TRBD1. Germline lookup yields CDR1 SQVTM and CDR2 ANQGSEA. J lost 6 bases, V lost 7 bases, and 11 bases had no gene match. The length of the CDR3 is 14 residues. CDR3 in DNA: TGCAGCGGGGCGGGGGACAGGGGTAGCTCTGAAGCTTTCTTT. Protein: CSGAGDRGSSEAFF.

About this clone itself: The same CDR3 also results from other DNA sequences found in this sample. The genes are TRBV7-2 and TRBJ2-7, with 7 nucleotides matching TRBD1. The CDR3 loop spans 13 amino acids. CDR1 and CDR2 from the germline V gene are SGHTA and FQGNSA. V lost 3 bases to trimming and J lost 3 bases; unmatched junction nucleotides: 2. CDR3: CASSLGTVYEQYF. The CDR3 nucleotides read TGTGCCAGCAGCTTGGGGACAGTCTACGAGCAGTACTTC.

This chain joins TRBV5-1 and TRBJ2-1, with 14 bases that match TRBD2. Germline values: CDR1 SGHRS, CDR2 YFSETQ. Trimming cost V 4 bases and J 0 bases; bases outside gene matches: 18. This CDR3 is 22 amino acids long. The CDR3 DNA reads TGCGCCAGCAGCCGGTTGGCACCGACTAGCGGGAGGGCCGCGAGCTCCTACAATGAGCAGTTCTTC. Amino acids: CASSRLAPTSGRAASSYNEQFF.